This T cell receptor (beta chain) stems from a study of cytomegalovirus exposure and HLA in healthy donors. Germline V lookup: CDR1 SEHNR, CDR2 FQNEAQ (reference sequence). The CDR3 sequence is 14 residues long. V gave up 7 bases and J gave up 4 bases; unmatched junction bases: 5. Libraries were prepared by immunoSEQ multiplex PCR; TCRdb keeps only in-frame clonotypes and omits some of them. The sample yields 85,000 to 95,000 clones, 95% to 97% seen once. The chain combines TRBV7-9 with TRBJ1-5; 9 bases fit TRBD1. Sequenced: PBMCs. This receptor was taken from a man younger than 30 in good health and CMV-seronegative. The CDR3 protein is CASTSGTGNQPQHF. Here the CDR3 DNA reads TGTGCCAGCACCTCCGGGACAGGGAATCAGCCCCAGCATTTT. The whole variable domain, remainder taken from reference TRBV7-9 and TRBJ1-5, is DTGVSQNPRHKITKRGQNVTFRCDPISEHNRLYWYRQTLGQGPEFLTYFQNEAQLEKSRLLSDRFSAERPKGSFSTLEIQRTEQGDSAMYLCASTSGTGNQPQHFGDGTRLSIL.